This T cell receptor beta chain was obtained from a study of stem cell transplantation in POMP-related autoinflammatory disease. Whole-study context: Defective thymoproteasomes were hypothesized to impair CD8+ T-cell positive selection. Study-wide results and limits: In patients with PRAID, every analyzed T-cell subset tended to show lower diversity and higher clonality.

Sequencing was performed with immunoSEQ multiplex PCR; in TCRdb, only in-frame clones are kept and a portion is missing. Seen here are about 590 clones, roughly 87% observed once, and the top ten hold roughly 10%. This CDR3 has 17 amino acids. Germline lookup yields CDR1 MDHEN and CDR2 SYDVKM. The V end lost 1 base, the J end lost 1 base, and 16 bases lay between the germline ends. In the case of this clone: Its target is not known.

Source material: CD4+ follicular helper T cells (Tfh) from PBMCs. This sequence was found in a human donor in good health. The rearrangement links TRBV28 to TRBJ2-5; weak D call: TRBD2 (6 bases). CDR3 protein: CASSLSGGVTIQETQYF. CDR3 bases: TGTGCCAGCAGTTTATCTGGCGGGGTGACGATCCAAGAGACCCAGTACTTC.